Each of the 14 T cell receptor beta chains below was sequenced from the same sample in a study of identical twins. TCRdb reprocessed the 5' RACE reads via MiXCR and lists one record per CDR3 protein. The sample lists 400,000 to 550,000 distinct CDR3 sequences, roughly a quarter occurring once. The same sample was also studied in work on T cells expressing NK-cell markers.

Specimen: CD4+ T cells sorted from blood. Receptors were obtained from a woman younger than 35 in good health.

This clonotype has a count of ten or more. The rearrangement uses TRBV6-5 and TRBJ2-7; D is uncertain. The CDR3 runs to 11 residues. V lost 7 bases, J lost 6 bases, and 10 bases lay in between. Germline lookup yields CDR1 MNHEY and CDR2 SVGAGI. The CDR3 DNA reads as TGTGCCAGCACTCGCGGTAGCGAGCAGTACTTC. It yields the protein CASTRGSEQYF.

There are a few counts of this clonotype. V gene TRBV14 combines with J gene TRBJ2-7; the D is unclear. Germline CDR1 is SGHDN and CDR2 is FVKESK. The V gene lost 0 bases and the J gene lost 6 bases, with 9 bases spanning the gap. This CDR3 region has 13 residues. The CDR3 loop reads CASSQEWLTEQYF. Here the CDR3 DNA reads TGTGCCAGCAGCCAAGAGTGGTTGACCGAGCAGTACTTC.

The sample holds a few counts of this clonotype. The chain has TRBV10-3 and TRBJ2-2, with unresolved D. The CDR3 is 12 amino acids. V dropped 0 bases and J dropped 6 bases, with 2 bases sitting between them. CDR1 and CDR2 from the germline V gene are ENHRY and SYGVKD. DNA of the CDR3: TGTGCCATCAGTGAGTCCGCCGGGGAGCTGTTTTTT. Amino acids: CAISESAGELFF.

This clonotype was picked up a small number of times. The chain joins TRBV20-1 to TRBJ1-2; no definite D call. Germline CDR1 is DFQATT and CDR2 is SNEGSKA (reference sequence). The CDR3 loop spans 11 amino acids. Between the trimmed V and J ends, which lost 0 bases and 7 bases, there was a span of 6 bases. The CDR3 DNA follows: TGCAGTGCTAGAGATGGTGGTGGCTACACCTTC. Its translation is CSARDGGGYTF.

The gene calls are TRBV20-1 and TRBJ2-7; 10 nucleotides line up with TRBD2. V was clipped by 2 bases and J by 4 bases; unmatched bases: 8. The CDR3 has 15 amino acids. Germline CDR1 DFQATT, CDR2 SNEGSKA (reference sequence). This CDR3 reads CSARPGTSATYEQYF. CDR3 in DNA: TGCAGTGCTAGACCCGGGACTAGCGCCACGTACGAGCAGTACTTC.

This clonotype has only a few counts. The chain uses TRBV25-1 and TRBJ2-2; the D gene is possibly TRBD1 (6 bases). Trimming removed 9 bases from V and 8 bases from J, with 13 bases in between. Germline lookup yields CDR1 MGHDK and CDR2 SYGVNS. CDR3 length equals 12 residues. The CDR3 DNA follows: TGTGCCAGTAAGGGGGACCCAGGGGAGCTGTTTTTT. Protein sequence: CASKGDPGELFF.

A few counts support this clonotype. The CDR3 nucleotides read TGCAGCGTTGAAGAACGCCGATGGGGGAGAAGGGAGACCCAGTACTTC. Its translation: CSVEERRWGRRETQYF. The V gene is TRBV29-1, the J gene TRBJ2-5; D tentatively fits TRBD1 or TRBD2 (5 bases each). This CDR3 spans 16 amino acids. V was trimmed by 0 bases and J by 5 bases, leaving 19 bases between them. Germline loops: CDR1 SQVTM, CDR2 ANQGSEA.

For the CDR3, the DNA is TGTGCCAGCACGGTCCAGAAGGAGACCCAGTACTTC. Its protein product is CASTVQKETQYF. V gene TRBV6-1 combines with J gene TRBJ2-5; no firm D call. V was clipped by 7 bases and J by 5 bases, with 11 bases between them. The germline V gene encodes CDR1 MNHNS and CDR2 SASEGT. This CDR3 has 12 amino acids.

This clonotype showed up just a few times. The junction departs from the called germline gene at one end, perhaps through a read error. V gene TRBV20-1 combines with J gene TRBJ2-1; D is undetermined. The germline V gene has CDR1 DFQATT and CDR2 SNEGSKA (reference sequence). The CDR3 length is 13 residues. CDR3 sequence (DNA): TGCAGTGCGAGAGAGAGGAGTTACGGTGAGCAGTTCTTC. Protein: CSARERSYGEQFF.

This clonotype has a handful of counts. The V gene is TRBV5-1, the J gene TRBJ1-1, with D hard to call. The CDR3 runs to 15 residues. CDR1 and CDR2 (germline): SGHRS, YFSETQ. Trimming left V 0 bases short and J 3 bases short, with 12 bases between. The chain's CDR3 is CASSLGSSSYTEAFF. The CDR3 DNA is TGCGCCAGCAGCTTGGGGAGCTCTTCCTACACTGAAGCTTTCTTT.

The chain links TRBV6-5 to TRBJ2-3, with 8 bases matching TRBD2. The CDR3 loop spans 16 amino acids. Losses at the gene ends were 0 bases for V and 2 bases for J; bases not matched to a gene: 4. Germline-derived CDR1 and CDR2 are MNHEY and SVGAGI. The CDR3 DNA is TGTGCCAGCAGTTACTCGAGCGGGGGTTACACAGATACGCAGTATTTT. Amino acids: CASSYSSGGYTDTQYF.

The chain employs TRBV7-3 and TRBJ2-7; tentative D call: TRBD2 (5 bases). CDR1 and CDR2 (germline): SGHTA, FQGTGA. The CDR3 totals 13 residues. V gave up 2 bases and J gave up 4 bases, with 9 bases separating them. CDR3 amino acids: CASSLYGDYEQYF. DNA of the CDR3: TGTGCCAGCAGCTTATACGGGGATTACGAGCAGTACTTC.

The chain is built from TRBV7-2 and TRBJ2-1; D not certain. The CDR3 runs 11 residues. From germline, CDR1 is SGHTA and CDR2 FQGNSA. V was shortened by 5 bases and J by 8 bases, with 7 bases between the two germline ends. The DNA for the CDR3 is TGTGCCAGCAGCCCTTTCCATGAGCAGTTCTTC. As protein: CASSPFHEQFF.

The chain couples TRBV5-1 to TRBJ2-7; D may be TRBD1 (6 bases). CDR3 length: 18 residues. V shed 3 bases and J shed 0 bases, with 22 bases lying between them. Germline values: CDR1 SGHRS, CDR2 YFSETQ. CDR3 bases: TGCGCCAGCAGCTGGGACACTGGGGGTCGGTTGAGCTCCTACGAGCAGTACTTC. This sequence encodes CASSWDTGGRLSSYEQYF.